The 20 T cell receptor beta chains reported below all come from one sample, sequenced in a study of identical twins. In TCRdb, the 5' RACE reads were re-called with MiXCR into one record per CDR3 protein. The sample has about 250,000 distinct CDR3 sequences, over 12% seen once. What was sequenced was memory (CD45RO+) T cells sorted from blood. The receptors come from a woman under 30 in good health.

V and J are TRBV4-2 and TRBJ1-2; 8 nucleotides agree with TRBD1. V lost 1 base and J lost 2; bases outside the gene matches: 3. This CDR3 contains 15 residues. Germline CDR1 LGHNA, CDR2 YNFKEQ. Here the CDR3 reads CASSQANRGNYGYTF. DNA for the CDR3: TGTGCCAGCAGCCAAGCGAACAGGGGGAACTATGGCTACACCTTC.

This clonotype was seen a handful of times. The chain combines TRBV6-2 or TRBV6-3 with TRBJ2-3; D possibly matches TRBD1 or TRBD2 (5 bases each). Germline V gives CDR1 MNHEY, CDR2 SVGEGT. The CDR3 is 14 amino acids. V lost 7 bases and J lost 5, with 16 bases in between. CDR3 in amino acids: CASNDWGRGDTQYF. CDR3 in DNA: TGTGCCAGCAATGACTGGGGGAGAGGAGATACGCAGTATTTT.

This clonotype has just a few counts. The J gene is TRBJ2-2, the V gene TRBV9; the match to TRBD2 covers 12 bases. Germline trimming cut 3 bases from V and 7 bases from J; bases unmatched to any gene: 13. The CDR3 covers 18 residues. The V gene's germline CDR1 is SGDLS and CDR2 YYNGEE. The CDR3 region is CASSALAGGLAGGGELFF. The CDR3 DNA is TGTGCCAGCAGCGCCCTAGCGGGAGGGCTCGCAGGAGGCGGGGAGCTGTTTTTT. Full variable domain (rest looked up from reference TRBV9 and TRBJ2-2): DSGVTQTPKHLITATGQRVTLRCSPRSGDLSVYWYQQSLDQGLQFLIQYYNGEERAKGNILERFSAQQFPDLHSELNLSSLELGDSALYFCASSALAGGLAGGGELFFGEGSRLTVL.

This clonotype was counted at least ten times. The V call is TRBV7-2, the J call TRBJ2-7, with 7 bases that match TRBD2. Germline assignment: CDR1 SGHTA and CDR2 FQGNSA. This CDR3 is 14 amino acids long. J gave up 3 bases and V 1 base, and 3 bases lay outside the gene matches. The CDR3 loop reads CASSLGGLLYEQYF. CDR3 in DNA: TGTGCCAGCAGCTTAGGGGGACTACTCTACGAGCAGTACTTC.

The rearrangement uses TRBV4-1 and TRBJ1-6, with D tentatively TRBD1 (5 bases). The germline V and J ends were trimmed by 0 bases and 8 bases, with 11 bases remaining between them. The CDR3 has 15 residues. In germline, CDR1 is MGHRA, CDR2 YSYEKL. This CDR3 is CASSQEPLGDSPLHF. For the CDR3, the DNA is TGCGCCAGCAGCCAAGAGCCCCTAGGGGATTCACCCCTCCACTTT.

In its sample, this clonotype was seen many times. The chain joins TRBV21-1 to TRBJ2-7; no DNA check was done on the table's D call, TRBD2. TRBV21-1 constitutes a pseudogene. The CDR3 loop spans 16 amino acids. The CDR3 DNA reads as TGTGCCAGCAGCAAAGACGTAGCGGGGGACCCAAACGAGCAGTACTTC. Protein sequence: CASSKDVAGDPNEQYF.

This clonotype has only one observation. The genes are TRBV2 and TRBJ2-7, with 10 bases fitting TRBD1. The V and J ends lost 5 bases and 6 bases, in that order; junction bases with no gene match: 7. CDR1 is SNHLY and CDR2 is FYNNEI in the germline V gene. The CDR3 covers 14 residues. As DNA, the CDR3 is TGTGCCAGCAGTCCCGGGACAGGGGCAGCCGAGCAGTACTTC. Translation gives CASSPGTGAAEQYF.

This clonotype was picked up a small number of times. The chain combines TRBV5-1 with TRBJ1-1, with D possibly matching TRBD1 (6 bases). The CDR3 is 15 amino acids. V lost 5 bases and J lost 2, with 16 bases in between. Germline loops: CDR1 SGHRS, CDR2 YFSETQ. The CDR3 sequence: CASSVTGRSNTEAFF. The CDR3 region has the DNA TGCGCCAGCAGTGTCACAGGGAGGTCTAACACTGAAGCTTTCTTT.

CDR3 in amino acids: CASSLVAGGPNNEQFF. The CDR3 DNA follows: TGCGCCAGCAGCTTGGTAGCGGGAGGGCCGAACAATGAGCAGTTCTTC. The chain joins TRBV5-1 to TRBJ2-1; 11 bases fit TRBD2. CDR3 size: 16 residues. Losses at the gene ends were 0 bases for V and 5 bases for J; bases not matched to a gene: 4. CDR1 is SGHRS, CDR2 YFSETQ, per germline.

This clonotype has a handful of counts. The chain recombines TRBV19 with TRBJ1-1; TRBD1 agrees at 8 bases. V lost 5 bases and J lost 0; bases outside the gene matches: 5. The germline V gene has CDR1 LNHDA and CDR2 SQIVND (reference sequence). The CDR3 is made up of 15 amino acids. CDR3 amino acids: CASSEDRALNTEAFF. CDR3 sequence (DNA): TGTGCCAGTAGTGAGGACAGGGCACTGAACACTGAAGCTTTCTTT.

This chain joins TRBV7-2 and TRBJ2-5; a possible D gene is TRBD2 (6 bases). The germline V gene encodes CDR1 SGHTA and CDR2 FQGNSA. Trimming pared 5 bases from V and 1 base from J, leaving 11 bases between. The CDR3 is 14 amino acids. DNA of the CDR3: TGTGCCAGCAGCATAGGCGGGACCCAAGAGACCCAGTACTTC. This codes for CASSIGGTQETQYF.

This clonotype was counted many times. The rearrangement uses TRBV10-3 and TRBJ2-1; a possible D gene is TRBD2 (6 bases). The V end lost 4 bases, the J end lost 0 bases, and 10 bases lay between the germline ends. In germline, CDR1 is ENHRY, CDR2 SYGVKD. The CDR3 extends over 15 amino acids. This chain's CDR3 is CAISGDSSSYNEQFF. The CDR3 bases are TGTGCCATCAGTGGGGACTCTTCCTCCTACAATGAGCAGTTCTTC.

This clonotype was seen a few times. The chain couples TRBV6-1 to TRBJ2-6; no definite D call. There are 15 residues in the CDR3. The V end was cut by 5 bases, the J end by 0 bases, with 8 bases between. The V gene's germline CDR1 is MNHNS and CDR2 SASEGT. The CDR3 loop reads CASSQYGSGANVLTF. The CDR3 coding sequence is TGTGCCAGCAGTCAATACGGCTCTGGGGCCAACGTCCTGACTTTC.

In its sample, this clonotype was seen a few times. The chain joins TRBV24-1 to TRBJ2-3; no reliable D call. Germline CDR1 and CDR2: KGHDR and SFDVKD. V lost 1 base, J lost 6 bases, and 4 bases lay in between. CDR3 length: 12 residues. This chain's CDR3 is CATSDFMDTQYF. CDR3 coding DNA: TGTGCCACCAGTGATTTTATGGATACGCAGTATTTT.

The chain couples TRBV20-1 to TRBJ2-6; a weak D match, TRBD2 (5 bases). The V end was cut by 0 bases, the J end by 0 bases, with 15 bases between. The CDR3 sequence is 18 residues long. The germline V gene encodes CDR1 DFQATT and CDR2 SNEGSKA (reference sequence). The CDR3 nucleotides read TGCAGTGCTAGAGAGCGAGCGGTGTTTAGCTCTGGGGCCAACGTCCTGACTTTC. Protein sequence: CSARERAVFSSGANVLTF.

The V and J genes are TRBV7-9 and TRBJ2-7; D may match TRBD1 or TRBD2 (5 bases each). CDR3 length equals 15 residues. V was trimmed by 0 bases and J by 3 bases, leaving 12 bases between them. Germline CDR1 is SEHNR and CDR2 is FQNEAQ (reference sequence). The CDR3, as DNA: TGTGCCAGCAGCTTAGCGGGGACGGGGCACTACGAGCAGTACTTC. Encoded protein: CASSLAGTGHYEQYF.

This clonotype was seen a few times. CDR3 sequence: CASTLGRPYNEQFF. In DNA, the CDR3 is TGTGCCAGCACTCTGGGGCGGCCCTACAATGAGCAGTTCTTC. V and J are TRBV27 and TRBJ2-1; TRBD1 is a possible D gene (5 bases). The CDR3 has 14 residues. In germline, CDR1 is MNHEY, CDR2 SMNVEV (reference sequence). Between the trimmed V and J ends, which lost 7 bases and 2 bases, there was a span of 12 bases.

There are a few counts of this clonotype. The chain employs TRBV5-4 and TRBJ1-6, with D perhaps matching TRBD1 (5 bases). Germline CDR1 reads SGHNT; CDR2 reads YYREEE (reference sequence). The V and J ends lost 0 bases and 9 bases respectively, with 10 bases between them. CDR3 length equals 14 residues. CDR3 amino acids: CASSLGRGASPLHF. DNA of the CDR3: TGTGCCAGCAGCTTGGGGCGAGGGGCTTCACCCCTCCACTTT.

This clonotype was detected a few times. The V gene is TRBV10-3, the J gene TRBJ2-7; the D is unclear. CDR3 size: 12 residues. V was cut by 2 bases and J by 5 bases, with 7 bases left in between. CDR1 and CDR2 (germline): ENHRY, SYGVKD. The CDR3 DNA follows: TGTGCCATCAGTGAGAAGGGTGACGAGCAGTACTTC. Translation gives CAISEKGDEQYF.

The chain is built from TRBV7-2 and TRBJ2-7; the D is unclear. The CDR3 runs 13 residues. Germline CDR1 and CDR2: SGHTA and FQGNSA. V dropped 2 bases and J dropped 3 bases, with 8 bases sitting between them. The CDR3 spells CASSLSRFYEQYF. In DNA form, the CDR3 reads TGTGCCAGCAGCTTATCACGGTTCTACGAGCAGTACTTC.